This T cell receptor beta chain comes out of a study of post-analysis software for immune sequencing data. In this sample, this clonotype turned up many times. Antigen specificity is unknown. Study outcomes and limitations: Relative to controls, patients had five TRBV segments at higher frequency, with TRBV5-6, TRBV5-1 and TRBV20-1 among these.

Each TCR beta cDNA library carried unique molecular identifiers. In TCRdb, the PCR reads were re-called with MiXCR into one record per CDR3 protein. The profile shows 170,000 or so distinct CDR3 sequences, about 30% of them singletons. V gave up 6 bases and J gave up 5 bases; unmatched junction bases: 6. Germline V lookup: CDR1 WSHSY, CDR2 SAAADI. This CDR3 spans 14 amino acids. The sequence was obtained from a girl aged 10 to 17 with multiple sclerosis. The rearrangement links TRBV10-2 to TRBJ2-5, with 10 positions matching TRBD2. Sequencing used blood. The CDR3 is CASSLAGVTETQYF. The CDR3 bases are TGCGCCAGCAGCCTAGCGGGAGTGACGGAGACCCAGTACTTC.